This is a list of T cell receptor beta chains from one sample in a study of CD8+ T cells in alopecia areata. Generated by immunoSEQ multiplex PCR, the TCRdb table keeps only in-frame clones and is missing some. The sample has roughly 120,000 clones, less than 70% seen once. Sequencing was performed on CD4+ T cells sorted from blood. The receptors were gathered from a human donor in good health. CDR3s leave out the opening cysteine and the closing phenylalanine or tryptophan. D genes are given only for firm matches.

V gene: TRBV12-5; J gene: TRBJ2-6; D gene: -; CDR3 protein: ASGPPPTDPRRDVLT
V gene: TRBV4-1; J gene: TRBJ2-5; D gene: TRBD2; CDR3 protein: ASSQDRPSGGVGQETQY
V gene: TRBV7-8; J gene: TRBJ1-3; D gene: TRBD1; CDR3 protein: ASSLVGTALSGNTIY
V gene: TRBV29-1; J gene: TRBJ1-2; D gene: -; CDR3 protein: SARGEGWLGGYT
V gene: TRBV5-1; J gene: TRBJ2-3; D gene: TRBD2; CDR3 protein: ASSPGLAGGDTDTQY
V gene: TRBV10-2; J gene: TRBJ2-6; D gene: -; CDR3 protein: ASSAISSGANVLT
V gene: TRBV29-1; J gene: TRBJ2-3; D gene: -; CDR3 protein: SVENVLSTDTQY
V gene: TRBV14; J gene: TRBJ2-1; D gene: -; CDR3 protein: ASSPLGSYNEQF
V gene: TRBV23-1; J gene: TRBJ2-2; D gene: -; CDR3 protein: ASSPRAALMLF
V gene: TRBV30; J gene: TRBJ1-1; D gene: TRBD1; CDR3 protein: AWSAQGDEAF
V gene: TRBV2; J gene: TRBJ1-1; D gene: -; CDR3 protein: ASSDVLLWADTEAF
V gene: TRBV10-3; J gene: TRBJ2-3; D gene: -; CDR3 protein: AIDSPFTDTQY
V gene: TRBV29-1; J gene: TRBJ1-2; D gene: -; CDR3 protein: SANDYGYT
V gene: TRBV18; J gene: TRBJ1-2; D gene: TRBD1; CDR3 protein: ASSPHPPGQGNYGYT
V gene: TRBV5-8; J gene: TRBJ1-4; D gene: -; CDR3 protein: ASSLRGNNEKLF
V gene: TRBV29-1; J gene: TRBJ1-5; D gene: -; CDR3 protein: SVLTGEGPQH
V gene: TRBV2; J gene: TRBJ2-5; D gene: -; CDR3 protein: ASTVQGSGETQY
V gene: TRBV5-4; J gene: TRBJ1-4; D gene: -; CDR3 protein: ASSLAREEKLF
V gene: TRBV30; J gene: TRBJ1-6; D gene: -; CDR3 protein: AWSVSGRNSPLH
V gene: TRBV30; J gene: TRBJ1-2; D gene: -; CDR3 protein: AWMRGSTNYGYT
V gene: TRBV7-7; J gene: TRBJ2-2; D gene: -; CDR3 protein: ASSLDRNPGELF
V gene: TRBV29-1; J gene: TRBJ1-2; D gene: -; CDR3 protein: SVDGLAGYT
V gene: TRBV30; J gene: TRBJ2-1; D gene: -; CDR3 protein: AWRGFLVSNEQF
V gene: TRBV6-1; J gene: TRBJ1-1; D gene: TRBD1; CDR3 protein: ASSPDRANTEAF
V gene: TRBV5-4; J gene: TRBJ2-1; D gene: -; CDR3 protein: ASSLGRTGSNNEQF
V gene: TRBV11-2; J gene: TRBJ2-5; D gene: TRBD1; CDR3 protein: ASRETGTGAVRSVTQY
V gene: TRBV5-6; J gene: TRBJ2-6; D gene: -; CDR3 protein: ASSLAEGLGANVLT
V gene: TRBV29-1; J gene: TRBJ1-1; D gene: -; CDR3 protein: SVEVERVEAF
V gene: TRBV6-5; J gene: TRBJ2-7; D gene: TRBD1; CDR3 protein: ASRETGAYYEQY
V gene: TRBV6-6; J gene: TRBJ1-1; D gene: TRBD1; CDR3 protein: ASRPDRGQGEAF
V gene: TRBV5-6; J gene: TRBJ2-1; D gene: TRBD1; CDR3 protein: ASSGDRGLRGNEQF
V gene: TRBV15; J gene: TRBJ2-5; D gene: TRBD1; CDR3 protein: ATSSDREETQY